This T cell receptor beta chain is from a study of OX40 agonist ivuxolimab in advanced cancers. Germline loops: CDR1 LNHDA, CDR2 SQIVND (reference sequence). The V gene end was trimmed by 5 bases and the J gene end by 4 bases; junction bases not matched to a gene: 10. The CDR3 spans 16 residues. This table comes from immunoSEQ multiplex PCR, and its TCRdb copy is limited to in-frame clones, with some not included. The sample records 100,000 to 130,000 clones, approximately 89% being singletons. The sequence was obtained from an adult with an advanced solid tumor such as melanoma, head and neck, liver or kidney cancer. The chain has TRBV19 and TRBJ1-5; 8 positions match TRBD1. Sequenced here: CD4+ or CD8+ T cells sorted from blood, sampled in a trial of the OX40 agonist ivuxolimab. CDR3 in DNA: TGTGCCAGTAGTGCCACGGGACAGGAACTAAATCAGCCCCAGCATTTT. Residues: CASSATGQELNQPQHF.